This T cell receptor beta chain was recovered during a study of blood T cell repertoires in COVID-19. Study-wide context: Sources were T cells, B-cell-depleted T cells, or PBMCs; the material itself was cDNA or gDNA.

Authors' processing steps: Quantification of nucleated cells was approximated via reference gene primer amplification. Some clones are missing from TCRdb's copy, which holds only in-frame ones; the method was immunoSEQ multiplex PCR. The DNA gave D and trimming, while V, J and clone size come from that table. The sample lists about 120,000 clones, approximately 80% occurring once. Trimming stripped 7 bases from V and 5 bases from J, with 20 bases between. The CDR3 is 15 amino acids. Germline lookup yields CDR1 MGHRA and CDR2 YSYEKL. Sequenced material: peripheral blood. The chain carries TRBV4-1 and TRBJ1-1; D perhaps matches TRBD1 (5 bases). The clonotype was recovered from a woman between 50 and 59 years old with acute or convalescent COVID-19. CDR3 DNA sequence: TGCGCCAGCAACCGGGGGGAGGGCGGGATGACTGAAGCTTTCTTT. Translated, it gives CASNRGEGGMTEAFF.